These 26 T cell receptor beta chains share one sample of origin, sequenced in a study of T cell responses to AZD1222 COVID-19 vaccine. TCRdb keeps only in-frame clones here, not all; method: immunoSEQ multiplex PCR. The sample records 100,000 to 150,000 clones, roughly 90% being singletons. Here the sequenced sample was peripheral blood, taken on day 0 of MenACWY control vaccination. The receptors were sampled from an adult in good health.

The rearrangement joins TRBV24-1 to TRBJ2-7, with TRBD1 as a possible D gene (6 bases). Between the trimmed V and J ends, which lost 5 bases and 1 base, there was a span of 11 bases. Per germline, CDR1 KGHDR and CDR2 SFDVKD. The CDR3 has 14 residues. CDR3 loop: CATSAGDLSYEQYF. CDR3 in DNA: TGTGCCACCAGTGCAGGGGATCTATCCTACGAGCAGTACTTC.

This rearrangement joins TRBV19 to TRBJ1-4; D gene ambiguous. The CDR3 spans 15 residues. The V gene lost 4 bases and the J gene lost 8 bases, with 17 bases spanning the gap. The germline gives CDR1 LNHDA, CDR2 SQIVND (reference sequence). CDR3 coding DNA: TGTGCCAGTAGTACCCTGACCCAGGCCGGAGAAAAACTGTTTTTT. Protein sequence: CASSTLTQAGEKLFF.

V is TRBV7-9 and J is TRBJ1-3, with TRBD1 identical over 8 bases. The J segment lost 4 bases and the V segment lost 5 bases, leaving 4 bases of the junction unmatched. CDR3 length: 14 residues. From germline, CDR1 is SEHNR and CDR2 FQNEAQ (reference sequence). CDR3 in amino acids: CASSKDRVGNTIYF. CDR3 bases: TGTGCCAGCAGCAAGGACAGGGTCGGAAACACCATATATTTT.

The chain links TRBV29-1 to TRBJ1-1; D is uncertain. CDR1 is SQVTM, CDR2 ANQGSEA, per germline. V was cut by 7 bases and J by 0 bases, with 12 bases left in between. The CDR3 length is 13 residues. This chain's CDR3 is CSAEAGMNTEAFF. The CDR3 DNA is TGCAGCGCCGAGGCGGGGATGAACACTGAAGCTTTCTTT.

This clone has just one count. The gene calls are TRBV6-4 and TRBJ2-7; D uncertain. V dropped 2 bases and J dropped 1 base, with 18 bases sitting between them. This CDR3 is built from 17 residues. CDR1 and CDR2 from the germline V gene are MRHNA and SNTAGT. CDR3 DNA sequence: TGTGCCAGCAGTGACCAGTGGCAGTTTACAAAATCCTACGAGCAGTACTTC. It codes for CASSDQWQFTKSYEQYF.

The rearrangement joins TRBV11-3 to TRBJ1-3; D not certain. Per the germline V gene, CDR1 is SGHNT and CDR2 is YENEEA. Trimming removed 0 bases from V and 4 bases from J, with 1 base in between. The CDR3 is made up of 12 amino acids. The DNA for the CDR3 is TGTGCCAGCAGCTTAGAGGGAAACACCATATATTTT. This encodes CASSLEGNTIYF.

This chain joins TRBV18 and TRBJ2-7; the match to TRBD2 covers 12 bases. Germline loops: CDR1 KGHSH, CDR2 LQKENI. V shed 6 bases and J 3 bases; nucleotides not matched to a gene: 3. There are 14 residues in the CDR3. The CDR3 DNA sequence: TGTGCCAGCTCGCCGACTAGCGGGAGCTACGAGCAGTACTTC. Protein product: CASSPTSGSYEQYF.

The J gene is TRBJ2-7, the V gene TRBV5-1; D is unclear. Trimming took off 7 bases at V and 7 bases at J, with 18 bases between the two ends. This CDR3 spans 13 amino acids. Per the germline V gene, CDR1 is SGHRS and CDR2 is YFSETQ. The CDR3 DNA is TGCGCCAGCTCACCGCGCCCAGAAGGGGAGCAGTACTTC. It encodes CASSPRPEGEQYF.

V usage is TRBV9 and J usage is TRBJ2-2; 7 nucleotides align to TRBD2. The CDR3 is 18 amino acids. With 3 bases clipped from V and 0 bases from J, the junction kept 11 bases outside the gene matches. Germline assignment: CDR1 SGDLS and CDR2 YYNGEE. The CDR3 sequence is CASSGVGRSGTNTGELFF. CDR3 bases: TGTGCCAGCAGCGGAGTGGGAAGGAGCGGGACGAACACCGGGGAGCTGTTTTTT. The variable domain in full, completed from reference TRBV9 and TRBJ2-2, reads DSGVTQTPKHLITATGQRVTLRCSPRSGDLSVYWYQQSLDQGLQFLIQYYNGEERAKGNILERFSAQQFPDLHSELNLSSLELGDSALYFCASSGVGRSGTNTGELFFGEGSRLTVL.

The chain is built from TRBV7-3 and TRBJ1-2, with 7 nucleotides matching TRBD1. CDR3 length: 15 amino acids. Germline CDR1 reads SGHTA; CDR2 reads FQGTGA. V dropped 5 bases and J dropped 3; count of bases not matched to a gene: 9. The CDR3 sequence: CASSPTSTGDYGYTF. CDR3 sequence (DNA): TGTGCCAGCAGCCCGACGTCCACAGGGGACTATGGCTACACCTTC.

The J gene is TRBJ2-7, the V gene TRBV6-2 or TRBV6-3, with a tentative D call TRBD2 (6 bases). There are 16 residues in the CDR3. The germline CDR1 and CDR2 sequences are MNHEY and SVGEGT. Deletions cut 5 bases from V and 1 base from J, with 18 bases between. Here the CDR3 reads CASSPGYLLASYEQYF. CDR3 coding DNA: TGTGCCAGCAGTCCCGGTTACCTACTAGCTTCCTACGAGCAGTACTTC.

The chain has TRBV6-2 or TRBV6-3 and TRBJ2-1; D gene ambiguous. Germline assignment: CDR1 MNHEY and CDR2 SVGEGT. This CDR3 has 12 amino acids. The ends were cut back, 2 bases at V and 6 bases at J, with 5 bases in the middle. The CDR3 region is CASSYPPNEQFF. DNA of the CDR3: TGTGCCAGCAGTTACCCCCCCAATGAGCAGTTCTTC.

The chain employs TRBV5-1 and TRBJ2-2; D is uncertain. The germline V gene encodes CDR1 SGHRS and CDR2 YFSETQ. The CDR3 is 12 amino acids. V was clipped by 1 base and J by 7 bases, with 5 bases between them. In DNA, the CDR3 is TGCGCCAGCAGCTTGATTGGCGGGGAGCTGTTTTTT. Its translation is CASSLIGGELFF.

The genes are TRBV5-1 and TRBJ2-2; 8 positions match TRBD2. This CDR3 region has 17 residues. Trimming took 4 bases from V and 4 from J; bases not matched to a gene: 12. Per the germline V gene, CDR1 is SGHRS and CDR2 is YFSETQ. The CDR3 spells CASSPPGGALGTGELFF. CDR3 DNA sequence: TGCGCCAGCAGCCCTCCGGGGGGGGCGCTAGGCACCGGGGAGCTGTTTTTT. Drawing the rest from reference TRBV5-1 and TRBJ2-2, the complete variable domain is KAGVTQTPRYLIKTRGQQVTLSCSPISGHRSVSWYQQTPGQGLQFLFEYFSETQRNKGNFPGRFSGRQFSNSRSEMNVSTLELGDSALYLCASSPPGGALGTGELFFGEGSRLTVL.

The chain employs TRBV2 and TRBJ2-3, with D unresolved. Germline V lookup: CDR1 SNHLY, CDR2 FYNNEI. This CDR3 region has 12 residues. The germline V and J ends were trimmed by 6 bases and 2 bases, with 6 bases remaining between them. CDR3 residues: CASRSNTDTQYF. DNA of the CDR3: TGTGCCAGCAGGTCTAACACAGATACGCAGTATTTT. Supplemented by reference TRBV2 and TRBJ2-3, the full variable domain reads EPEVTQTPSHQVTQMGQEVILRCVPISNHLYFYWYRQILGQKVEFLVSFYNNEISEKSEIFDDQFSVERPDGSNFTLKIRSTKLEDSAMYFCASRSNTDTQYFGPGTRLTVL.

The J gene is TRBJ1-1, the V gene TRBV5-1, with unresolved D. Germline V CDR1 and CDR2: SGHRS, YFSETQ. V gave up 3 bases and J gave up 1 base, with 7 bases separating them. This CDR3 has 13 residues. CDR3 residues: CASSYAANTEAFF. The CDR3 nucleotides read TGCGCCAGCAGCTATGCCGCGAACACTGAAGCTTTCTTT.

The rearrangement joins TRBV10-3 to TRBJ2-1; 7 bases map to TRBD1. CDR3 length: 16 residues. The germline CDR1 and CDR2 sequences are ENHRY and SYGVKD. The J segment lost 9 bases and the V segment lost 2 bases, leaving 13 bases of the junction unmatched. The CDR3 nucleotides read TGTGCCATCAGTGAGGAAACTGGACAGGAGGACGGTGAGCAGTTCTTC. This gives the protein CAISEETGQEDGEQFF.

V is TRBV7-9 and J is TRBJ2-2, with 9 nucleotides matching TRBD1. Per germline, CDR1 SEHNR and CDR2 FQNEAQ (reference sequence). The CDR3 length is 16 residues. J was trimmed by 4 bases and V by 5 bases; bases with no gene match: 8. CDR3 in amino acids: CASSLNRGRSTGELFF. The CDR3 bases are TGTGCCAGCAGCCTAAACAGGGGGCGGAGCACCGGGGAGCTGTTTTTT.

The chain joins TRBV5-8 to TRBJ2-1; D not certain. This CDR3 spans 11 amino acids. Trimming shortened V by 7 bases and J by 6 bases, and 8 bases separated the two germline ends. The germline CDR1 and CDR2 sequences are SGHTS and YDEGEE. This chain's CDR3 is CASRLVNEQFF. In nucleotides, the CDR3 is TGTGCCAGCCGGCTGGTCAATGAGCAGTTCTTC.

The J gene is TRBJ1-5, the V gene TRBV12-5; 7 bases line up with TRBD1. Trimming cost V 3 bases and J 6 bases; bases outside gene matches: 5. Germline CDR1 reads LGHNT; CDR2 reads FRNRAP. The CDR3 has 14 amino acids. The CDR3 DNA follows: TGTGCTAGTGGTTTAGGGGGCGTAACTCAGCCCCAGCATTTT. Protein product: CASGLGGVTQPQHF.

The chain is built from TRBV7-8 and TRBJ1-1, with D perhaps matching TRBD1 (5 bases). The CDR3 length is 15 residues. The germline gives CDR1 SGHVS, CDR2 FQNEAQ. Trimming took 8 bases from V and 1 from J, leaving 17 bases between them. In nucleotides, the CDR3 is TGTGCCAGCTATACAATGGCAGGGCCGAACACTGAAGCTTTCTTT. Its protein product is CASYTMAGPNTEAFF.

V is TRBV6-5 and J is TRBJ2-1, with 9 positions matching TRBD2. CDR3 length equals 14 residues. V was clipped by 5 bases and J by 4 bases; unmatched bases: 3. The germline V gene encodes CDR1 MNHEY and CDR2 SVGAGI. For the CDR3, the DNA is TGTGCCAGCAGTACGACTAGCGGTTACAATGAGCAGTTCTTC. This translates into CASSTTSGYNEQFF.

The chain combines TRBV30 with TRBJ1-2, with a tentative D call TRBD1 (6 bases). Per the germline V gene, CDR1 is GTSNPN and CDR2 is SVGIG (reference sequence). V was clipped by 5 bases and J by 2 bases, with 12 bases between them. The CDR3 is made up of 13 amino acids. DNA of the CDR3: TGTGCCTGGGGAACAGGGTTGAACTATGGCTACACCTTC. Translated: CAWGTGLNYGYTF. Combining the CDR3 with reference TRBV30 and TRBJ1-2 gives the whole variable domain SQTIHQWPATLVQPVGSPLSLECTVEGTSNPNLYWYRQAAGRGLQLLFYSVGIGQISSEVPQNLSASRPQDRQFILSSKKLLLSDSGFYLCAWGTGLNYGYTFGSGTRLTVV.

The chain joins TRBV25-1 to TRBJ1-1; D gene unclear. Trimming pared 3 bases from V and 7 bases from J, leaving 6 bases between. From germline, CDR1 is MGHDK and CDR2 SYGVNS. The CDR3 is made up of 11 amino acids. The CDR3 coding sequence is TGTGCCAGCAGTGAGCGCTTTGAAGCTTTCTTT. Amino acid sequence: CASSERFEAFF.

V is TRBV7-9 and J is TRBJ1-5; D is possibly TRBD1 (6 bases). Germline loops: CDR1 SEHNR, CDR2 FQNEAQ (reference sequence). V lost 10 bases, J lost 4 bases, and 11 bases lay in between. The CDR3 is made up of 12 amino acids. CDR3 sequence: CAIEGGNQPQHF. CDR3 coding DNA: TGTGCCATCGAAGGGGGTAATCAGCCCCAGCATTTT.

This chain uses TRBV7-9 with TRBJ2-3; 8 positions match TRBD1. Trimming removed 11 bases from V and 0 bases from J; junction bases left unmatched: 4. Germline V lookup: CDR1 SEHNR, CDR2 FQNEAQ (reference sequence). This CDR3 is built from 13 residues. CDR3 nucleotides: TGTGCCTACGACAGGGGTAGCACAGATACGCAGTATTTT. Its protein product is CAYDRGSTDTQYF. The whole variable domain, remainder taken from reference TRBV7-9 and TRBJ2-3, is DTGVSQNPRHKITKRGQNVTFRCDPISEHNRLYWYRQTLGQGPEFLTYFQNEAQLEKSRLLSDRFSAERPKGSFSTLEIQRTEQGDSAMYLCAYDRGSTDTQYFGPGTRLTVL.